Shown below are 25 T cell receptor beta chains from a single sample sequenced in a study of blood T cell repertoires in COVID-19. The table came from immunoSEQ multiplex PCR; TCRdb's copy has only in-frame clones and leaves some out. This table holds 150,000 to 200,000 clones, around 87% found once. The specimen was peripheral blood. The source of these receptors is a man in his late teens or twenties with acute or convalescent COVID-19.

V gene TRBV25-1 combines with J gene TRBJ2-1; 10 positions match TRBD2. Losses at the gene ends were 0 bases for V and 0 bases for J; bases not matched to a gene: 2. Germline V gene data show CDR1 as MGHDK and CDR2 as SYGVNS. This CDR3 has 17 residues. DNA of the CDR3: TGTGCCAGCAGTGAATATGAGCGGGGGGGCTCCTACAATGAGCAGTTCTTC. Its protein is CASSEYERGGSYNEQFF.

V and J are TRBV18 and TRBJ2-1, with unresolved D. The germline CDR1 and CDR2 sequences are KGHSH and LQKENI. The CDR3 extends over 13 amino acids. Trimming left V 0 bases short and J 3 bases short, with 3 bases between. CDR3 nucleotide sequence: TGTGCCAGCTCACCACCGAGCTACAATGAGCAGTTCTTC. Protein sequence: CASSPPSYNEQFF.

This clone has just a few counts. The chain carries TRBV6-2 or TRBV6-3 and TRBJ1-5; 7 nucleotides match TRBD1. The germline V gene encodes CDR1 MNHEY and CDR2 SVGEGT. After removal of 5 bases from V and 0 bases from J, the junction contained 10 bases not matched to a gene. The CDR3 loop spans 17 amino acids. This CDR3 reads CASSPPTGAYSNQPQHF. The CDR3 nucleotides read TGTGCCAGCAGTCCGCCTACAGGGGCCTATAGCAATCAGCCCCAGCATTTT.

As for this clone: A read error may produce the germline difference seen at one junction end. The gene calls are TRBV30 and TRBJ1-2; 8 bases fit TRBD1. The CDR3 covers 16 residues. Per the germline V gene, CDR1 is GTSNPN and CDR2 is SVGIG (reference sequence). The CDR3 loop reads CAWSTRQGLRDYGYTF. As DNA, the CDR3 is TGTGCCTGGAGTACGAGACAGGGGTTGAGGGACTACGGCTACACCTTC.

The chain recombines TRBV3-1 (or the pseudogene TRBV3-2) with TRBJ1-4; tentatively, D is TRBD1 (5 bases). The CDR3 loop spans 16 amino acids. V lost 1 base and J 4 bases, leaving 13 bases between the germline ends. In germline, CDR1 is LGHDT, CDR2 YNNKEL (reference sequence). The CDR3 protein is CASSQAGRPNNEKLFF. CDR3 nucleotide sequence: TGTGCCAGCAGCCAAGCAGGGCGACCGAATAATGAAAAACTGTTTTTT.

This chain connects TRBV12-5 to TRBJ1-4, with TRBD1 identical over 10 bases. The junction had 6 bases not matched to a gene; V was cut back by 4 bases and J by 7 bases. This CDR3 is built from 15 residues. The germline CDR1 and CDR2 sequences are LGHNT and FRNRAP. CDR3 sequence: CASGYPTGGFEKLFF. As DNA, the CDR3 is TGTGCTAGTGGTTATCCGACAGGGGGCTTTGAAAAACTGTTTTTT. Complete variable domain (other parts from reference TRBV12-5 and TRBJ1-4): DARVTQTPRHKVTEMGQEVTMRCQPILGHNTVFWYRQTMMQGLELLAYFRNRAPLDDSGMPKDRFSAEMPDATLATLKIQPSEPRDSAVYFCASGYPTGGFEKLFFGSGTQLSVL.

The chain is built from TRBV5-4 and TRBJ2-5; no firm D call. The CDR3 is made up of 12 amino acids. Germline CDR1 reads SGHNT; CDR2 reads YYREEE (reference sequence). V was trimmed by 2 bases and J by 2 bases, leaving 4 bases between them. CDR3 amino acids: CASSFLQETQYF. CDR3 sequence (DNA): TGTGCCAGCAGCTTTCTACAAGAGACCCAGTACTTC.

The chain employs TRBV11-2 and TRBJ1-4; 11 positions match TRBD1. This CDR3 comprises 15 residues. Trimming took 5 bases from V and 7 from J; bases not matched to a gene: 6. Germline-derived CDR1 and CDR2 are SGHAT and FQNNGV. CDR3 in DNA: TGTGCCAGCAGCAATCCGGGACAGGGGGGTGAAAAACTGTTTTTT. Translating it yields CASSNPGQGGEKLFF.

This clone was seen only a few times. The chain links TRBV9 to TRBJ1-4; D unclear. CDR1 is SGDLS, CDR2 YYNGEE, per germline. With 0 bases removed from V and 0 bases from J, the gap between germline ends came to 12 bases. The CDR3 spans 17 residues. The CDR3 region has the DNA TGTGCCAGCAGCGTAGGCCGGAGAAGTGCAACTAATGAAAAACTGTTTTTT. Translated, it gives CASSVGRRSATNEKLFF.

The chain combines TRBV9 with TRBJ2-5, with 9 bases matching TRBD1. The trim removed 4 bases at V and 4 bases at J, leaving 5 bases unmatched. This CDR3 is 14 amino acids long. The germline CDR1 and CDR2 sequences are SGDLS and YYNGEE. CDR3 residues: CASSPRTGVETQYF. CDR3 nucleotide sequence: TGTGCCAGCAGCCCTAGGACAGGGGTAGAGACCCAGTACTTC.

The CDR3 nucleotides read TGTGCCAGCAGTGAGTCGGCGGGGCGGTATGGCTACACCTTC. Protein product: CASSESAGRYGYTF. The chain combines TRBV6-1 with TRBJ1-2, with a weak D call TRBD1 (5 bases). The germline V gene encodes CDR1 MNHNS and CDR2 SASEGT. CDR3 length: 14 amino acids. The V gene lost 3 bases and the J gene lost 5 bases, with 13 bases spanning the gap.

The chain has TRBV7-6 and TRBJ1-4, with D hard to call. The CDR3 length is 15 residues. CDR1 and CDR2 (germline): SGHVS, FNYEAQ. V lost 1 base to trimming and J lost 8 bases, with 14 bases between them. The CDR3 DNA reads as TGTGCCAGCAGCTTAGACGGCCGAGGGAACGAAAAACTGTTTTTT. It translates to CASSLDGRGNEKLFF.

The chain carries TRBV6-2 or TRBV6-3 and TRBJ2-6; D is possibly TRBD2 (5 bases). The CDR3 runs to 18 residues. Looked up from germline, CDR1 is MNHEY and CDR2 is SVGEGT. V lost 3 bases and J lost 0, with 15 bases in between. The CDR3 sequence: CASSYLQTRGSGANVLTF. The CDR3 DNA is TGTGCCAGCAGTTATTTGCAAACTAGAGGCTCTGGGGCCAACGTCCTGACTTTC.

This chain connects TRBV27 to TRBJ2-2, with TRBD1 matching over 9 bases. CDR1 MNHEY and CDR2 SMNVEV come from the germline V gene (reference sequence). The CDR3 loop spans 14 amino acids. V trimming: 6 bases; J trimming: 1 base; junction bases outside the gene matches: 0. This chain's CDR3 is CASRGQGNTGELFF. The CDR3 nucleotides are TGTGCCAGCAGGGGACAGGGGAACACCGGGGAGCTGTTTTTT.

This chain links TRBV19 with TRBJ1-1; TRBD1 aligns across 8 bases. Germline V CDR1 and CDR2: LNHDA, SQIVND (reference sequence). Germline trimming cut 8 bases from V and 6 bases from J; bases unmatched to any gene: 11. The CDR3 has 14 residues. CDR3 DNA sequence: TGTGCCAGTTCTCCGGGACAGGCCGCCGCTGAAGCTTTCTTT. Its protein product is CASSPGQAAAEAFF.

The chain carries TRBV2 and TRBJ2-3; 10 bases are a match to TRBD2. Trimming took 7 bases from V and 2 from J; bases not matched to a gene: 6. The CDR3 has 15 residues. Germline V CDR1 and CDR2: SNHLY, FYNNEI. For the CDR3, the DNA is TGTGCCAGCATGGAGCGGGGGGGCCCCACAGATACGCAGTATTTT. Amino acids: CASMERGGPTDTQYF.

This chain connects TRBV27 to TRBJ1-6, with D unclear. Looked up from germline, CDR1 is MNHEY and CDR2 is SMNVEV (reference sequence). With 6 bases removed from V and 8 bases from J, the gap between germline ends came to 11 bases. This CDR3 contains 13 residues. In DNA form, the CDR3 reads TGTGCCAGCAGGAGGAAGGTGGATTCACCCCTCCACTTT. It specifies CASRRKVDSPLHF.

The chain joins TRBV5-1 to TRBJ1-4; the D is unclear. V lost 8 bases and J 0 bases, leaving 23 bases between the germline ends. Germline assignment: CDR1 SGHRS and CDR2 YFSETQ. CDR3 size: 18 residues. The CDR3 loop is CASALEGLSRATNEKLFF. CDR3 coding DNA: TGCGCCAGTGCCCTAGAGGGTTTATCTCGTGCAACTAATGAAAAACTGTTTTTT.

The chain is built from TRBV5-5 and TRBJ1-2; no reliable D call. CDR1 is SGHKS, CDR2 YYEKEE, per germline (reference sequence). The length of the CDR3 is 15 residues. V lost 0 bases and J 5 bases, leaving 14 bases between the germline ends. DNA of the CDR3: TGTGCCAGCAGCTTGGGACCTACCGGGAGTTATGGCTACACCTTC. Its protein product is CASSLGPTGSYGYTF.

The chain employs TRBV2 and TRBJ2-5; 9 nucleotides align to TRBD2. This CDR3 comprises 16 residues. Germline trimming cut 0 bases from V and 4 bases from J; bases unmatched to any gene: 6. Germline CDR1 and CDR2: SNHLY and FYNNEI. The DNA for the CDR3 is TGTGCCAGCAGTGAAGCTTGGCGGGGGGGTGGAGAGACCCAGTACTTC. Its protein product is CASSEAWRGGGETQYF.

The CDR3 nucleotides are TGTGCCAGCAGTGGTTCGGGGGTTCAGCCCCAGCATTTT. Translation: CASSGSGVQPQHF. The chain links TRBV25-1 to TRBJ1-5; tentative D call: TRBD1 (5 bases). Germline V gives CDR1 MGHDK, CDR2 SYGVNS. The CDR3 is 13 residues long. The germline V and J ends were trimmed by 4 bases and 6 bases, with 10 bases remaining between them.

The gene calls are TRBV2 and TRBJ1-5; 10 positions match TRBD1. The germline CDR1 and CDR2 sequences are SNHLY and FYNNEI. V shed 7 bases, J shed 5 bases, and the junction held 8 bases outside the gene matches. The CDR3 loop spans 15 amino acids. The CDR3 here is CASKTGTGAYQPQHF. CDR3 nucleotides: TGTGCCAGCAAGACCGGGACAGGGGCCTATCAGCCCCAGCATTTT.

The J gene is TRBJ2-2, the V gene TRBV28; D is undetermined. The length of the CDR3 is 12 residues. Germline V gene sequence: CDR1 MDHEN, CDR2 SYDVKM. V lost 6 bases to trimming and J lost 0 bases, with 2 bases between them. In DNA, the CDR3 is TGTGCCAGCAGCACGAACACCGGGGAGCTGTTTTTT. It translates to CASSTNTGELFF.

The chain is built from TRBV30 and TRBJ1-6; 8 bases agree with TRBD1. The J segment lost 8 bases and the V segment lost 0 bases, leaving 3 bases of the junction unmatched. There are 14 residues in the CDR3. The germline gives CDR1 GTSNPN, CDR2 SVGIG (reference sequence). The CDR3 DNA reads TGTGCCTGGAGTGTACTACAGGGGGATTCACCCCTCCACTTT. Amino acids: CAWSVLQGDSPLHF.

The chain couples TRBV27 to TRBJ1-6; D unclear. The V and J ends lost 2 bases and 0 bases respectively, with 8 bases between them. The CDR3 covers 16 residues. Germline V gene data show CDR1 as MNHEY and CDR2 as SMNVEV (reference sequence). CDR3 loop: CASSLGRSSYNSPLHF. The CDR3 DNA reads TGTGCCAGCAGTTTAGGGAGGAGCTCCTATAATTCACCCCTCCACTTT.